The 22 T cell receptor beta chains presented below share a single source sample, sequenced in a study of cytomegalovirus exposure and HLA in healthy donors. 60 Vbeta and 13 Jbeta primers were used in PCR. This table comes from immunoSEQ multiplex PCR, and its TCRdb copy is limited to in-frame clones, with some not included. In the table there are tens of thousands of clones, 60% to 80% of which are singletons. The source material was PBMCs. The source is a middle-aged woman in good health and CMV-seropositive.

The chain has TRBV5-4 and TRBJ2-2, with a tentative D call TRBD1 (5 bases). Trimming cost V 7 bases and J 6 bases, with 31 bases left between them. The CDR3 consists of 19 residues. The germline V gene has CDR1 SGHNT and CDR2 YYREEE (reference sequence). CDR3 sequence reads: CASYTLLSRGERGAGELFF. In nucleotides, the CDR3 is TGTGCCAGCTACACCCTGCTTTCTAGGGGTGAACGTGGCGCCGGGGAGCTGTTTTTT.

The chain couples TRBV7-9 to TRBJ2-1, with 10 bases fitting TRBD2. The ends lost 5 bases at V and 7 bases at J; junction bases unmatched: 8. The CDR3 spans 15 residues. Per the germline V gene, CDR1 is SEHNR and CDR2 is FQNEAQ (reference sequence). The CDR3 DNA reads TGTGCCAGCAGCCAAAGCGGGAGGGCCGGGAATGAGCAGTTCTTC. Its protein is CASSQSGRAGNEQFF.

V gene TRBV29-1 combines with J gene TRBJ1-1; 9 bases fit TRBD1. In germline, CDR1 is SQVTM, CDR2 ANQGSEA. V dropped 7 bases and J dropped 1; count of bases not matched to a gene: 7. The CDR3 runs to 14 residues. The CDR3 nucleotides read TGCAGCGCCACCGGACAGGGGACGAACACTGAAGCTTTCTTT. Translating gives CSATGQGTNTEAFF.

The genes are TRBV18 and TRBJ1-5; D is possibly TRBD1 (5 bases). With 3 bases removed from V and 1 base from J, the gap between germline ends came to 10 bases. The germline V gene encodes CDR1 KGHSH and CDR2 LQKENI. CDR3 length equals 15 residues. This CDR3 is CASSPSGRSNQPQHF. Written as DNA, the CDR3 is TGTGCCAGCTCACCCTCAGGGAGGAGCAATCAGCCCCAGCATTTT.

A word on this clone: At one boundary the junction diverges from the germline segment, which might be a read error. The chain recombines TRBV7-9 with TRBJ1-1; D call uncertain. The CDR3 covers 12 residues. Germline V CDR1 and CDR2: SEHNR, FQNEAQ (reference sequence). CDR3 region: CSSSLARSEAFF. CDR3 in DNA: TGTTCCAGCAGCCTGGCTCGTTCTGAAGCTTTCTTT.

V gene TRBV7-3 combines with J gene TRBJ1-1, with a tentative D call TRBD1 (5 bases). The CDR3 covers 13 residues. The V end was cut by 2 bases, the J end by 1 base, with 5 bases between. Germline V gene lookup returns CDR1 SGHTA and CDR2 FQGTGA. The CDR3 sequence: CASSLGQNTEAFF. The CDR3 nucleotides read TGTGCCAGCAGCTTAGGACAGAACACTGAAGCTTTCTTT.

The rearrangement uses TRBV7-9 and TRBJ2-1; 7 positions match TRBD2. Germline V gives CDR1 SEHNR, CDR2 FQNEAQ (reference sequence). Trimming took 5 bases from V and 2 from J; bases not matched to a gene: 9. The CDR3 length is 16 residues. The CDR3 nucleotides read TGTGCCAGCAGCCCAGCGGGATTAAACACCTACAATGAGCAGTTCTTC. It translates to CASSPAGLNTYNEQFF. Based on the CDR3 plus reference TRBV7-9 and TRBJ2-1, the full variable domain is DTGVSQNPRHKITKRGQNVTFRCDPISEHNRLYWYRQTLGQGPEFLTYFQNEAQLEKSRLLSDRFSAERPKGSFSTLEIQRTEQGDSAMYLCASSPAGLNTYNEQFFGPGTRLTVL.

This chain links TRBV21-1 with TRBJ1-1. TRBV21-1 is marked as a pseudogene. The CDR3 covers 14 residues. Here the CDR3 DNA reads TGTGCCAGCAGCAAAGATAGGAGCCCTAGTGAAGCTTTCTTT. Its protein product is CASSKDRSPSEAFF.

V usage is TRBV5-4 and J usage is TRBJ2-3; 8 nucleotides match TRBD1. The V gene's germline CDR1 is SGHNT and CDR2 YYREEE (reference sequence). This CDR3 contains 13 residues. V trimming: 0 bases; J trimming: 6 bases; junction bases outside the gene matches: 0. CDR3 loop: CASSLGQGDTQYF. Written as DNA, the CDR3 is TGTGCCAGCAGCTTGGGACAGGGGGATACGCAGTATTTT.

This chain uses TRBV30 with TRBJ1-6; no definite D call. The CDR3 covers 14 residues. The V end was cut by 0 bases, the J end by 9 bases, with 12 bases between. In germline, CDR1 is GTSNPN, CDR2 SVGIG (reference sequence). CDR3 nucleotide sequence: TGTGCCTGGAGTGTACTCGGGTCGGGTTCACCCCTCCACTTT. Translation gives CAWSVLGSGSPLHF.

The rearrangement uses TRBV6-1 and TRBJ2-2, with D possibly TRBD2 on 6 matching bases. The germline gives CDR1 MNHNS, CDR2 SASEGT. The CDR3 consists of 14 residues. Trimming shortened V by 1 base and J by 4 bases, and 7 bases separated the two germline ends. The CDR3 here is CASSEGGATGELFF. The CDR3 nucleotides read TGTGCCAGCAGTGAAGGCGGGGCCACCGGGGAGCTGTTTTTT.

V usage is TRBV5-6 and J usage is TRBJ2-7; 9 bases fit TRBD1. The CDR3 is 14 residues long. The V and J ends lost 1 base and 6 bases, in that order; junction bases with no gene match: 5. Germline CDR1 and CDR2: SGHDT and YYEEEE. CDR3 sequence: CASSLWDRVTEQYF. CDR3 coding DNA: TGTGCCAGCAGCTTGTGGGACAGGGTCACCGAGCAGTACTTC.

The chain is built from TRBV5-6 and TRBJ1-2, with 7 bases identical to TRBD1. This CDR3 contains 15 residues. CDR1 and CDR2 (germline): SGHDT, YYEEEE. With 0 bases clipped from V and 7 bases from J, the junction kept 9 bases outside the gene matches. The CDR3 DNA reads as TGTGCCAGCAGCTTGGGTTTTAGACAGGGTGGTGGCTACACCTTC. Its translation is CASSLGFRQGGGYTF.

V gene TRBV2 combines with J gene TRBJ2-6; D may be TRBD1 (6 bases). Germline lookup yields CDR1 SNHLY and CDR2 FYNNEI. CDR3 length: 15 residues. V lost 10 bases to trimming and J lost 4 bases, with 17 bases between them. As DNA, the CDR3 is TGTGCCACCCAAGAAGGGGGTTTCGGGGCCAACGTCCTGACTTTC. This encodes CATQEGGFGANVLTF.

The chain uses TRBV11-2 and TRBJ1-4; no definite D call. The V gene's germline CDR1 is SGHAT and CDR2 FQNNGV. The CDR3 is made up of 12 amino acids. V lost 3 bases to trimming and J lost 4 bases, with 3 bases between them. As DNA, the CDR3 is TGTGCCAGCAGCTTCTATAATGAAAAACTGTTTTTT. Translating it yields CASSFYNEKLFF.

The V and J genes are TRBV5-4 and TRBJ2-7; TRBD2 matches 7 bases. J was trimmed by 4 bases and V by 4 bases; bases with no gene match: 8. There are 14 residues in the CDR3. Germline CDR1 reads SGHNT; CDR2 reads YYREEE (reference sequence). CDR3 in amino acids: CASSRDGGYYEQYF. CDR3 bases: TGTGCCAGCAGCCGCGACGGGGGGTATTACGAGCAGTACTTC. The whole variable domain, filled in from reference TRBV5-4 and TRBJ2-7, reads ETGVTQSPTHLIKTRGQQVTLRCSSQSGHNTVSWYQQALGQGPQFIFQYYREEENGRGNFPPRFSGLQFPNYSSELNVNALELDDSALYLCASSRDGGYYEQYFGPGTRLTVT.

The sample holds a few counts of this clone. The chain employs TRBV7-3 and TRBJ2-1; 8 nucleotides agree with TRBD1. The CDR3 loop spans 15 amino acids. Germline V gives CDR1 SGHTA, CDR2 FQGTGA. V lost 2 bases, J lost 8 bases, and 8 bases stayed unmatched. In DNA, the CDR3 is TGTGCCAGCAGCTTAGGGAGTCAGGGGGCGGATGAGCAGTTCTTC. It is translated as CASSLGSQGADEQFF.

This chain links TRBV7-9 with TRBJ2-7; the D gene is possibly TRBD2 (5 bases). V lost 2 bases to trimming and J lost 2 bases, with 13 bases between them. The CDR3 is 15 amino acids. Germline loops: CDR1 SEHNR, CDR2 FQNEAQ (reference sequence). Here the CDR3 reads CASSLRPGLTYEQYF. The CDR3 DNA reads TGTGCCAGCAGCTTACGTCCAGGACTCACCTACGAGCAGTACTTC.

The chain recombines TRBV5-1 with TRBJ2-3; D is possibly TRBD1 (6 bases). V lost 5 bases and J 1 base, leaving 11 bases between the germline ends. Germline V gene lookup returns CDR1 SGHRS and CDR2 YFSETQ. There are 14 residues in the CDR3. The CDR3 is CASRWDIGTDTQYF. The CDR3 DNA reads TGCGCCAGCAGGTGGGACATCGGCACAGATACGCAGTATTTT.

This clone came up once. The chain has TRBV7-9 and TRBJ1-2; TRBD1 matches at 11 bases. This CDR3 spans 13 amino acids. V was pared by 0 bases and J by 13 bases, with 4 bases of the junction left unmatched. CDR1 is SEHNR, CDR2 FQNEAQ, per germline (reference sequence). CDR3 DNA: TGTGCCAGCAGCTTAGCCGGGACAGGGGGATTCACCTTC. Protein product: CASSLAGTGGFTF.

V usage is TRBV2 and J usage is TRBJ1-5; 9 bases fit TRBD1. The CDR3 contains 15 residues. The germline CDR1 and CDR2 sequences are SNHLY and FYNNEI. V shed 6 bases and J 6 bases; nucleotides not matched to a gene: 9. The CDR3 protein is CASSLTGGYSQPQHF. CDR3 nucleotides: TGTGCCAGCAGCCTCACAGGGGGCTATAGTCAGCCCCAGCATTTT.

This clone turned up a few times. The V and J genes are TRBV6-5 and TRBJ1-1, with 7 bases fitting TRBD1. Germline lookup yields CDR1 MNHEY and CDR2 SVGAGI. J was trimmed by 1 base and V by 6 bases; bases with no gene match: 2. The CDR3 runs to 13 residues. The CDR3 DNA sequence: TGTGCCAGCAGCCAGGGGGGGAACACTGAAGCTTTCTTT. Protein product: CASSQGGNTEAFF.